This TCR beta chain is from a study of cytomegalovirus exposure and HLA in healthy donors. Germline V gene lookup returns CDR1 KGHSH and CDR2 LQKENI. V lost 5 bases and J 2 bases, leaving 14 bases between the germline ends. This CDR3 has 15 residues. Researchers ran the PCR with 60 Vbeta and 13 Jbeta primers. Measured with immunoSEQ multiplex PCR; TCRdb has only the in-frame clones, and not every one. This table holds 200,000 or so clones, approximately 85% found once. Sequenced material: PBMCs. This TCR derives from a woman aged 50 to 60 in good health and CMV-seropositive. The rearrangement uses TRBV18 and TRBJ2-3, with TRBD2 as a possible D gene (6 bases). The DNA for the CDR3 is TGTGCCAGCTCAAGTTCAGCGGGCCTCACAGATACGCAGTATTTT. Translated, it gives CASSSSAGLTDTQYF.